The 26 T cell receptor beta chains in this list originate from one sample, sequenced in a study of identical twins. TCRdb itself ran the 5' RACE reads through MiXCR, one entry per CDR3 protein. Of under 800,000 distinct CDR3 sequences listed, around 20% are singletons. These data were also filed under a second study, of T cells expressing NK-cell markers.

Sequencing was carried out using PBMCs. These receptors were obtained from a woman between 18 and 30 years old in good health.

This clonotype was picked up a small number of times. The genes are TRBV12-3 or TRBV12-4 and TRBJ2-5; D is perhaps TRBD2 (6 bases). V was cut by 6 bases and J by 5 bases, with 19 bases left in between. This CDR3 spans 15 amino acids. The CDR3 nucleotides are TGTGCCAGCAGGTCAAAAGCAGCGGGCGGGGAGACCCAGTACTTC. It translates to CASRSKAAGGETQYF.

Only one count was recorded for this clonotype. V is TRBV20-1 and J is TRBJ2-3, with 8 bases fitting TRBD1. This CDR3 is built from 11 residues. The germline V gene has CDR1 DFQATT and CDR2 SNEGSKA (reference sequence). V shed 7 bases and J 4 bases; nucleotides not matched to a gene: 1. The CDR3 loop reads CSGTGPDTQYF. CDR3 coding DNA: TGCAGTGGGACAGGGCCAGATACGCAGTATTTT.

There are a few counts of this clonotype. The chain is built from TRBV20-1 and TRBJ2-7; 7 nucleotides match TRBD1. The CDR3 spans 13 residues. The junction had 7 bases not matched to a gene; V was cut back by 8 bases and J by 0 bases. Germline V gives CDR1 DFQATT, CDR2 SNEGSKA (reference sequence). Here the CDR3 DNA reads TGCAGTTACAACCGGGACAGCTCCTACGAGCAGTACTTC. Amino acids: CSYNRDSSYEQYF.

V gene TRBV5-5 combines with J gene TRBJ2-7, with D possibly being TRBD2 (5 bases). The germline V gene has CDR1 SGHKS and CDR2 YYEKEE (reference sequence). Trimming stripped 0 bases from V and 7 bases from J, with 11 bases between. CDR3 length: 13 amino acids. In DNA, the CDR3 is TGTGCCAGCAGCTTGGCGGGGAAGCTGGAGCAGTACTTC. Translation gives CASSLAGKLEQYF. Based on the CDR3 plus reference TRBV5-5 and TRBJ2-7, the full variable domain is DAGVTQSPTHLIKTRGQQVTLRCSPISGHKSVSWYQQVLGQGPQFIFQYYEKEERGRGNFPDRFSARQFPNYSSELNVNALLLGDSALYLCASSLAGKLEQYFGPGTRLTVT.

This clonotype turned up a few times. This chain uses TRBV11-3 with TRBJ2-5; possible D gene TRBD2, 7 bases. From germline, CDR1 is SGHNT and CDR2 YENEEA. V dropped 7 bases and J dropped 5 bases, with 20 bases sitting between them. This CDR3 spans 15 amino acids. The DNA of the CDR3 is TGTGCCAGCACCCTCTCCGGGGGGCGTAGGGAGACCCAGTACTTC. This translates into CASTLSGGRRETQYF.

About this clonotype itself: This may be a read error, as it is one base from a much larger clone. The chain combines TRBV24-1 with TRBJ2-5; no clear D gene. Germline V lookup: CDR1 KGHDR, CDR2 SFDVKD. This CDR3 contains 12 residues. V lost 5 bases and J lost 1, with 4 bases in between. The DNA for the CDR3 is TGTGCCACCAGTGGGACCCAAGAGACCCAGTACTTC. The encoded protein is CATSGTQETQYF.

This clonotype has more than one count but fewer than ten. The genes are TRBV29-1 and TRBJ1-1; D gene uncertain. Trimming removed 5 bases from V and 1 base from J, with 5 bases in between. The CDR3 is 11 amino acids. Germline V CDR1 and CDR2: SQVTM, ANQGSEA. The CDR3, as DNA: TGCAGCGTTTACGGGAACACTGAAGCTTTCTTT. It specifies CSVYGNTEAFF.

For the CDR3, the DNA is TGTGCCAGCAGTGAGGAGTACAATGAGCAGTTCTTC. This encodes CASSEEYNEQFF. The rearrangement joins TRBV6-2 or TRBV6-3 to TRBJ2-1; D uncertain. Trimming removed 5 bases from V and 4 bases from J, with 6 bases in between. Looked up from germline, CDR1 is MNHEY and CDR2 is SVGEGT. The CDR3 spans 12 residues.

This clonotype was detected ten times or more. This chain joins TRBV10-3 and TRBJ2-1; D might be TRBD2 (5 bases). The V and J ends lost 8 bases and 3 bases respectively, with 11 bases between them. Germline CDR1 ENHRY, CDR2 SYGVKD. The CDR3 has 13 amino acids. The DNA for the CDR3 is TGTGCCATCCTGAGCGGAGGCTACAATGAGCAGTTCTTC. This translates into CAILSGGYNEQFF.

This clonotype occurred a few times. V gene TRBV12-3 or TRBV12-4 combines with J gene TRBJ2-2; D unresolved. This CDR3 is 14 amino acids long. V lost 5 bases and J 6 bases, leaving 13 bases between the germline ends. The CDR3 reads CASSPGHGSGELFF. The CDR3 region has the DNA TGTGCCAGCAGTCCGGGCCACGGTTCCGGGGAGCTGTTTTTT.

The rearrangement uses TRBV11-1 and TRBJ2-1; 7 bases are shared with TRBD2. The V segment lost 1 base and the J segment 4 bases; nucleotides outside the gene matches: 13. The germline gives CDR1 SGHAT, CDR2 FQDESV (reference sequence). This CDR3 region has 18 residues. CDR3 region: CASSLVNLAETTYNEQFF. The CDR3 nucleotides are TGTGCCAGCAGCTTAGTAAACCTAGCGGAAACCACGTACAATGAGCAGTTCTTC.

This chain links TRBV12-3 or TRBV12-4 with TRBJ1-5; 7 bases match TRBD1. This CDR3 contains 14 residues. The trim removed 5 bases at V and 4 bases at J, leaving 5 bases unmatched. The CDR3 nucleotides read TGTGCCAGCAGTCGAGGGACAGTGAATCAGCCCCAGCATTTT. Protein product: CASSRGTVNQPQHF.

The table lists this clonotype with a few counts. The chain employs TRBV12-3 or TRBV12-4 and TRBJ2-1; the D gene is possibly TRBD1 (6 bases). This CDR3 is 14 amino acids long. The V gene lost 0 bases and the J gene lost 6 bases, with 9 bases spanning the gap. CDR3 in amino acids: CASSLAQGSNEQFF. The CDR3 DNA follows: TGTGCCAGCAGTTTAGCGCAGGGGAGCAATGAGCAGTTCTTC.

The V gene is TRBV4-3, the J gene TRBJ2-5, with D possibly being TRBD2 (5 bases). Germline CDR1 and CDR2: LGHNA and YSLEER. Trimming removed 0 bases at V and 2 bases at J, with 10 bases between. This CDR3 is 15 amino acids long. CDR3 loop: CASSQDRRAQETQYF. CDR3 in DNA: TGCGCCAGCAGCCAAGACCGGCGGGCGCAAGAGACCCAGTACTTC.

This clonotype was counted a few times. The chain has TRBV5-1 and TRBJ2-2; D gene uncertain. The germline V gene encodes CDR1 SGHRS and CDR2 YFSETQ. Trimming stripped 2 bases from V and 9 bases from J, with 8 bases between. The CDR3 has 12 residues. The CDR3 region has the DNA TGCGCCAGCAGCTTAGACCATCGGGAGCTGTTTTTT. Amino acids: CASSLDHRELFF.

This clonotype was recorded at least ten times. J is TRBJ2-7 and V is TRBV12-3 or TRBV12-4; TRBD1 agrees at 8 bases. The J segment lost 7 bases and the V segment lost 4 bases, leaving 6 bases of the junction unmatched. CDR3 length equals 13 residues. CDR3 loop: CASSWTGRREQYF. Written as DNA, the CDR3 is TGTGCCAGCAGTTGGACAGGGAGAAGGGAGCAGTACTTC.

The chain links TRBV7-9 to TRBJ1-6, with D perhaps TRBD1 (6 bases). Trimming cost V 5 bases and J 4 bases, with 12 bases left between them. The CDR3 consists of 15 residues. Germline V CDR1 and CDR2: SEHNR, FQNEAQ (reference sequence). CDR3: CASSPTGIYNSPLHF. The CDR3 DNA follows: TGTGCCAGCAGCCCAACAGGGATTTATAATTCACCCCTCCACTTT.

V gene TRBV12-3 or TRBV12-4 combines with J gene TRBJ2-3; 7 bases line up with TRBD1. Losses at the gene ends were 6 bases for V and 6 bases for J; bases not matched to a gene: 6. CDR3 length: 13 amino acids. The CDR3 loop reads CASSQQGPDTQYF. The CDR3, as DNA: TGTGCCAGCAGCCAACAGGGGCCGGATACGCAGTATTTT.

This clonotype was seen repeatedly, ten times or more. The chain has TRBV12-3 or TRBV12-4 and TRBJ2-7, with D uncertain. The CDR3 is made up of 13 amino acids. V lost 5 bases and J 1 base, leaving 9 bases between the germline ends. The CDR3 sequence is CASSRSASYEQYF. The CDR3 DNA reads TGTGCCAGCAGTCGGTCGGCTTCCTACGAGCAGTACTTC.

This clonotype was seen repeatedly, ten times or more. V usage is TRBV6-4 and J usage is TRBJ2-7; D is undetermined. V gave up 1 base and J gave up 0 bases, with 1 base separating them. The length of the CDR3 is 12 residues. Germline-derived CDR1 and CDR2 are MRHNA and SNTAGT. The CDR3 nucleotides read TGTGCCAGCAGTGACTACTCCTACGAGCAGTACTTC. It translates to CASSDYSYEQYF.

The rearrangement uses TRBV20-1 and TRBJ1-2; possible D gene TRBD1, 5 bases. Trimming removed 5 bases from V and 4 bases from J, with 11 bases in between. Germline CDR1 and CDR2: DFQATT and SNEGSKA (reference sequence). This CDR3 is 12 amino acids long. In DNA, the CDR3 is TGCAGTGCTTTGGGACGGACCTATGGCTACACCTTC. This encodes CSALGRTYGYTF.

The gene calls are TRBV3-1 and TRBJ1-2; the D is unclear. V lost 0 bases and J 4 bases, leaving 15 bases between the germline ends. CDR1 is LGHDT and CDR2 is YNNKEL in the germline V gene (reference sequence). This CDR3 is 16 amino acids long. CDR3 DNA: TGTGCCAGCAGCCAAGATCGGCGCAGAGGAGGCTATGGCTACACCTTC. Its protein is CASSQDRRRGGYGYTF.

V usage is TRBV5-1 and J usage is TRBJ2-5; 13 bases match TRBD2. Looked up from germline, CDR1 is SGHRS and CDR2 is YFSETQ. The CDR3 is 16 amino acids. Germline trimming cut 4 bases from V and 2 bases from J; bases unmatched to any gene: 5. Here the CDR3 DNA reads TGCGCCAGCAGCCCTGGACTAGCGGGGGAGCAAGAGACCCAGTACTTC. This gives the protein CASSPGLAGEQETQYF.

CDR3 region: CASSTGTGGFTYEQYF. The CDR3 DNA is TGTGCCAGCAGCACAGGGACAGGGGGCTTCACCTACGAGCAGTACTTC. The chain has TRBV7-9 and TRBJ2-7, with 12 bases lining up with TRBD1. The CDR3 is 16 amino acids. Germline V gene lookup returns CDR1 SEHNR and CDR2 FQNEAQ (reference sequence). The V gene end was trimmed by 5 bases and the J gene end by 2 bases; junction bases not matched to a gene: 7.

With respect to this clonotype: A read error is possible here, since a much larger clone lies one base away. CDR3 in amino acids: CAGSSTGTGGNNQPQHF. In DNA form, the CDR3 reads TGTGCCGGCAGTTCCACCGGGACAGGGGGAAACAATCAGCCCCAGCATTTT. The rearrangement uses TRBV27 and TRBJ1-5; 11 bases fit TRBD1. The germline V gene has CDR1 MNHEY and CDR2 SMNVEV (reference sequence). The CDR3 contains 17 residues.

The J gene is TRBJ2-3, the V gene TRBV12-3 or TRBV12-4; the D call may be TRBD1 or TRBD2 (5 bases each). V was clipped by 10 bases and J by 4 bases, with 18 bases between them. This CDR3 region has 14 residues. This CDR3 reads CAIPALRGADTQYF. Written as DNA, the CDR3 is TGTGCCATCCCAGCCCTGAGGGGAGCAGATACGCAGTATTTT.